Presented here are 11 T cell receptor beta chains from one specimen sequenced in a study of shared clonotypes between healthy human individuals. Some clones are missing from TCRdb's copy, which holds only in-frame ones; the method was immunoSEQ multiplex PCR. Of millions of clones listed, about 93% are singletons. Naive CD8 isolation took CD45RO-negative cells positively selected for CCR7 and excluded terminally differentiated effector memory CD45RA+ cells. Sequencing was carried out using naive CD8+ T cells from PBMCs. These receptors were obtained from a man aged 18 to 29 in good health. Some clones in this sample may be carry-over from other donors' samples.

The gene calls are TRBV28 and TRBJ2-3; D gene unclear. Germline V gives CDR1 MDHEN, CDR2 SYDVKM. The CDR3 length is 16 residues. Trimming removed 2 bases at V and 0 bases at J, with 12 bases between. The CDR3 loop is CASSLVAATSTDTQYF. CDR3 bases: TGTGCCAGCAGTTTAGTCGCTGCTACTAGCACAGATACGCAGTATTTT. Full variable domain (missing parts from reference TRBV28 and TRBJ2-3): DVKVTQSSRYLVKRTGEKVFLECVQDMDHENMFWYRQDPGLGLRLIYFSYDVKMKEKGDIPEGYSVSREKKERFSLILESASTNQTSMYLCASSLVAATSTDTQYFGPGTRLTVL.

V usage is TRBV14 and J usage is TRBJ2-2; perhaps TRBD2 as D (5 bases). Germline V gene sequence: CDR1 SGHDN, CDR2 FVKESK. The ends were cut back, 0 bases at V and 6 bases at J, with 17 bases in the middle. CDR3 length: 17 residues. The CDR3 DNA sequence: TGTGCCAGCAGCCAAGATCTAAACGTGGGAGCGGCCGGGGAGCTGTTTTTT. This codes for CASSQDLNVGAAGELFF. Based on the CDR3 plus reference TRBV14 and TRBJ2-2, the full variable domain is EAGVTQFPSHSVIEKGQTVTLRCDPISGHDNLYWYRRVMGKEIKFLLHFVKESKQDESGMPNNRFLAERTGGTYSTLKVQPAELEDSGVYFCASSQDLNVGAAGELFFGEGSRLTVL.

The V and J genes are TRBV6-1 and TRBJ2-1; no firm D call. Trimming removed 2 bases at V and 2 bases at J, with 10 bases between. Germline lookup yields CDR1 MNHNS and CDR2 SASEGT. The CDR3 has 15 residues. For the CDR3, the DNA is TGTGCCAGCAGTGAATCGCGGCTACCCTACAATGAGCAGTTCTTC. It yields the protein CASSESRLPYNEQFF.

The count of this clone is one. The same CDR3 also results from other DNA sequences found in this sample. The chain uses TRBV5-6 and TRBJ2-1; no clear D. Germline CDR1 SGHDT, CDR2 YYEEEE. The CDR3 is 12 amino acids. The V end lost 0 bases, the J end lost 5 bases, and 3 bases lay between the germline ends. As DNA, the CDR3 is TGTGCCAGCAGCTTGGCGCACAATGAGCAGTTCTTC. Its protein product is CASSLAHNEQFF.

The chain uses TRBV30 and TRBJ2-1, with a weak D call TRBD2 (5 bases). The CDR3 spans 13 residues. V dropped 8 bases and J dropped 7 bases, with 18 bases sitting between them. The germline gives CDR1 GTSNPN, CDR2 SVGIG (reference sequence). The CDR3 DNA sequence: TGTGCCGAACGGGGTCAGGTAGGAAATGAGCAGTTCTTC. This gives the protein CAERGQVGNEQFF.

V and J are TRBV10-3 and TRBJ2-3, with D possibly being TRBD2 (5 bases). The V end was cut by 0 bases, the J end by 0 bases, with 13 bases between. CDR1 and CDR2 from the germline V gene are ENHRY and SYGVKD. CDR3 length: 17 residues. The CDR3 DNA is TGTGCCATCAGTGAGTCGGTAGCGACCGGCAGCACAGATACGCAGTATTTT. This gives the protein CAISESVATGSTDTQYF.

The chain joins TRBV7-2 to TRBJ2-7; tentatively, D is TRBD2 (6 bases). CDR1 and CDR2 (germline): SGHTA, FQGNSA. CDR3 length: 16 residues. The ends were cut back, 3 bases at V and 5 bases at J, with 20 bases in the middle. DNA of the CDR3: TGTGCCAGCAGCTTTCGTTTCCGGGGGATGAGCAACGAGCAGTACTTC. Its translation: CASSFRFRGMSNEQYF. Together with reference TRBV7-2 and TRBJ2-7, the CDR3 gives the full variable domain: GAGVSQSPSNKVTEKGKDVELRCDPISGHTALYWYRQSLGQGLEFLIYFQGNSAPDKSGLPSDRFSAERTGGSVSTLTIQRTQQEDSAVYLCASSFRFRGMSNEQYFGPGTRLTVT.

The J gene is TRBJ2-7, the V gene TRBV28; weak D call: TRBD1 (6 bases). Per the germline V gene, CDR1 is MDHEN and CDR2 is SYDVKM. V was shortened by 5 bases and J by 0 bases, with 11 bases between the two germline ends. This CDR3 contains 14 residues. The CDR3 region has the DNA TGTGCCAGCAGTGAACAGGGCGACTCCTACGAGCAGTACTTC. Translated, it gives CASSEQGDSYEQYF.

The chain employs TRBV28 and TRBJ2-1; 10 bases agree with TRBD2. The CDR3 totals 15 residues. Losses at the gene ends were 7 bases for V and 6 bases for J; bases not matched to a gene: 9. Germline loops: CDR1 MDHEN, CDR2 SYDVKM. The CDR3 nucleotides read TGTGCCAGCATTACCACTAGCGGGAAGGTCAATGAGCAGTTCTTC. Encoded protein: CASITTSGKVNEQFF.

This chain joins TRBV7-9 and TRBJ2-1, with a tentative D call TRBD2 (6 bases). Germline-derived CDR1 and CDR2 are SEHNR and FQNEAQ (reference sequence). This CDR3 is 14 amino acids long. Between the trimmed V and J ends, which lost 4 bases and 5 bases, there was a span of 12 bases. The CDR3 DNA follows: TGTGCCAGCAGCTCCCGGGACTCAGACAATGAGCAGTTCTTC. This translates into CASSSRDSDNEQFF.

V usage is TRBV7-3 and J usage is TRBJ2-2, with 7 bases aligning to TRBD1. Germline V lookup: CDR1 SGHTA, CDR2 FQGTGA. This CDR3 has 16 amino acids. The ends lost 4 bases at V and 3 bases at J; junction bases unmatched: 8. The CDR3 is CASSSRETGDTGELFF. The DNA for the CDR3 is TGTGCCAGCAGCTCCCGTGAAACAGGGGACACCGGGGAGCTGTTTTTT.